This T cell receptor delta chain derives from a study of gamma-delta T cells after stem cell transplantation (dated by TCRdb to 2016 to 2017). Receptor amplification or capture employed RT-PCR. Instrument on record: Illumina MiSeq. TCRdb reran clone calling on the public reads with CATT; rows sharing one DNA sequence were then combined. Recorded for this sample are more than 2,500 delta-chain clones; around 5% of them occurred a single time. Roughly a third of the sample belongs to the ten largest clones. This clone has a count of ten or more. Its antigen is not yet known. No much larger clone is present one base from it, and per-base qualities are unavailable. The CDR3 spans 19 residues, from the cysteine through the phenylalanine. The retained sequence is limited to the CDR3, 57 bases, with the frame set at the first base. CDR1 and CDR2 were assigned from the germline V gene as GEAIGNYY and EKD. V is trimmed back by 3 bases and J by 3 bases, and the junction contains 20 bases that no gene match accounts for.

The chain uses TRDV2 and TRDJ1; 8 of the junction bases match TRDD3. The TCR was taken from a human donor. It is not recorded whose cells these are; they may come from a transplant donor. The specimen was gamma-delta T cells. The CDR3 here reads CACDAIPNSGDRVADKLIF. The DNA is TGTGCCTGTGACGCTATTCCGAACTCGGGGGATAGGGTCGCCGATAAACTCATCTTT.